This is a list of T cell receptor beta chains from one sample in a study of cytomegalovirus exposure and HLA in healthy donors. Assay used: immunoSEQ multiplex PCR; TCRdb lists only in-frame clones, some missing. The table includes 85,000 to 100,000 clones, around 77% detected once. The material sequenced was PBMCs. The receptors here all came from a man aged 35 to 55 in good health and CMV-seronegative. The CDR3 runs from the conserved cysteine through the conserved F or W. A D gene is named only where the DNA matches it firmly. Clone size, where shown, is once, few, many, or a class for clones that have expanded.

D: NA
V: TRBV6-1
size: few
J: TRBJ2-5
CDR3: CASSDVLRESETQYF
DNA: TGTGCCAGCAGTGATGTTCTACGGGAGTCAGAGACCCAGTACTTC

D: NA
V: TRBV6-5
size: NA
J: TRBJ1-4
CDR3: CASRPRQATNEKLFF
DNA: TGTGCCAGCAGACCTCGACAGGCAACTAATGAAAAACTGTTTTTT

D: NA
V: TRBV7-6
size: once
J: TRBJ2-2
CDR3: CASSNTGAGTGELFF
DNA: TGTGCCAGCAGTAACACAGGGGCGGGGACCGGGGAGCTGTTTTTT

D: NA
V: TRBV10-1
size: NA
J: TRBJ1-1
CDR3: CASSVGGSTEAFF
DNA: TGCGCCAGCAGTGTTGGGGGGAGCACTGAAGCTTTCTTT

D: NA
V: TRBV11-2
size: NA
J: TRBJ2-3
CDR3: CASSLTPGLGTDTQYF
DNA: TGTGCCAGCAGCTTGACCCCAGGGTTGGGCACAGATACGCAGTATTTT

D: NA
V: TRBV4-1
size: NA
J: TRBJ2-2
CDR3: CASSPRGQGGGELFF
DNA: TGCGCCAGCAGCCCTCGAGGGCAGGGGGGCGGGGAGCTGTTTTTT

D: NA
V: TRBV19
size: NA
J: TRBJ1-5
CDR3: CASSPGHLSPQHF
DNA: TGTGCCAGTAGTCCGGGACACCTGTCGCCCCAGCATTTT

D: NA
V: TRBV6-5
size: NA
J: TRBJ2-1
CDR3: CASSYSLSNEQFF
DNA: TGTGCCAGCAGTTACTCGTTGTCTAATGAGCAGTTCTTC

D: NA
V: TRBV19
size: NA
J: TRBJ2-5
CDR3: CASSIEETQYF
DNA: TGTGCCAGTAGTATCGAAGAGACCCAGTACTTC

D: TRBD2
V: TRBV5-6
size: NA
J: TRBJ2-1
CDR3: CASSLVGSGGNEQFF
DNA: TGTGCCAGCAGCTTGGTTGGGAGCGGGGGTAATGAGCAGTTCTTC

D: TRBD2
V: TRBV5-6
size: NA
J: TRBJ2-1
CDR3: CASSELAGGINEQFF
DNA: TGTGCCAGCAGCGAGCTAGCGGGAGGTATCAATGAGCAGTTCTTC

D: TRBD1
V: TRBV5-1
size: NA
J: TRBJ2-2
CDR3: CASSLDGTGGSGELFF
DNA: TGCGCCAGCAGCTTGGACGGGACAGGGGGCTCCGGGGAGCTGTTTTTT

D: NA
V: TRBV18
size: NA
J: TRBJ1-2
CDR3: CASSPPDTDPYGYTF
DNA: TGTGCCAGCTCACCACCGGACACGGACCCCTATGGCTACACCTTC

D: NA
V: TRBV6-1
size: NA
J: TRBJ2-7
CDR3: CASRGGPGAVEQYF
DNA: TGTGCCAGCAGGGGCGGCCCTGGGGCCGTCGAGCAGTACTTC

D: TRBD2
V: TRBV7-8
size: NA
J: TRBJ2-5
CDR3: CASSLRAGAQETQYF
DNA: TGTGCCAGCAGCTTGCGAGCGGGGGCGCAAGAGACCCAGTACTTC

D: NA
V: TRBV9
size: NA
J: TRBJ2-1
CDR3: CASSVESSVYNEQFF
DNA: TGTGCCAGCAGCGTAGAAAGCAGCGTCTACAATGAGCAGTTCTTC

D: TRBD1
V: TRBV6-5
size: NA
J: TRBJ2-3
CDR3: CASTKTGGTDTQYF
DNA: TGTGCCAGCACCAAGACAGGGGGGACAGATACGCAGTATTTT

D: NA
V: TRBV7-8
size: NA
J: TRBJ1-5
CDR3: CASSSRAPNQPQHF
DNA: TGTGCCAGCAGCTCCAGGGCTCCCAATCAGCCCCAGCATTTT

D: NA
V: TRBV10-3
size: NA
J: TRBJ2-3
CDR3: CAISESWSSSTDTQYF
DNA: TGTGCCATCAGTGAATCTTGGAGTTCTAGCACAGATACGCAGTATTTT

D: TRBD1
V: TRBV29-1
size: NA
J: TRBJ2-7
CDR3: CSVEDQGQEAYEQYF
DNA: TGCAGCGTTGAAGATCAGGGACAGGAGGCCTACGAGCAGTACTTC

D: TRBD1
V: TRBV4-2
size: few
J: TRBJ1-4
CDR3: CASSQGQGTTNEKLFF
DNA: TGTGCCAGCAGCCAAGGACAGGGGACAACTAATGAAAAACTGTTTTTT

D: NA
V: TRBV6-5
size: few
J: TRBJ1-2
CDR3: CASRGTVFYGYTF
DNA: TGTGCCAGCAGGGGCACAGTTTTCTATGGCTACACCTTC